This entry features one T cell receptor beta chain sequence. Its cognate antigen is unknown. The data originate from a study of T cell responses to AZD1222 COVID-19 vaccine. The CDR3 sequence is 15 residues long. With 1 base clipped from V and 3 bases from J, the junction kept 4 bases outside the gene matches. Looked up from germline, CDR1 is MNHNS and CDR2 is SASEGT. Whole-study findings and limits: Repertoires in all cases were sampled only once the peak T cell response had passed. A rise in Spike-specific TCR breadth and depth followed two AZD1222 doses. There were mostly white British donors and more females than males, and clonal diversity was possibly underestimated.

The repertoire was sequenced with immunoSEQ multiplex PCR; TCRdb's copy has only in-frame clones and lacks some. The sample lists about 150,000 clones; 70% to 90% were seen once. The sequence came from an adult in good health. V usage is TRBV6-1 and J usage is TRBJ2-7; 9 bases are a match to TRBD1. The sample consisted of peripheral blood, taken on day 0 of AZD1222 vaccination. CDR3 in amino acids: CASSEESGQGYEQYF. The CDR3 DNA reads as TGTGCCAGCAGTGAAGAGTCGGGACAGGGCTACGAGCAGTACTTC.